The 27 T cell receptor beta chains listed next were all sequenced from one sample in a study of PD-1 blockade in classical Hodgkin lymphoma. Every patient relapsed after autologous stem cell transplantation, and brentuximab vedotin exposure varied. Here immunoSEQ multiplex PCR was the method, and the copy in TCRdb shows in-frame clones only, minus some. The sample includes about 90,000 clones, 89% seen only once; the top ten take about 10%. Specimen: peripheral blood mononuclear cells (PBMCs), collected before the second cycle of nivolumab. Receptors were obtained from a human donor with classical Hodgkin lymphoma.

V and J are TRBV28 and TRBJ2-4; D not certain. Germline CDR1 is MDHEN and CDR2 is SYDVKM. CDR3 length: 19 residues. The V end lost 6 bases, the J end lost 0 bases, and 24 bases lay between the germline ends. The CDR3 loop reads CASSPTPPPRKGAKNIQYF. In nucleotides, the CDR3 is TGTGCCAGCAGCCCAACACCTCCTCCTAGAAAAGGAGCCAAAAACATTCAGTACTTC.

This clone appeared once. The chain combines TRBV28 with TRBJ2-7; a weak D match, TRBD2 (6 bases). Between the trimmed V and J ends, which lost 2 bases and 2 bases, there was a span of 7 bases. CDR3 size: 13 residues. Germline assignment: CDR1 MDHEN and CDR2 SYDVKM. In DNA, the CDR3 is TGTGCCAGCAGTTTAGGGAGGACCTACGAGCAGTACTTC. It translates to CASSLGRTYEQYF.

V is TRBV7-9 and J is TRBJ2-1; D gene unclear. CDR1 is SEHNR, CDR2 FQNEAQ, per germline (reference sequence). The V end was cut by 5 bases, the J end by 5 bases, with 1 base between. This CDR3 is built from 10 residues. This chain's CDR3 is CASSHNEQFF. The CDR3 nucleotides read TGTGCCAGCAGCCACAATGAGCAGTTCTTC.

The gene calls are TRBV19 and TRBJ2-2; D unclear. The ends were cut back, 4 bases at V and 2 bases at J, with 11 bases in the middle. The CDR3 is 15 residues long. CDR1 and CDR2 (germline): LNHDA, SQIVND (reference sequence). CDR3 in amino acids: CASSSWLSNTGELFF. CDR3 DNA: TGTGCCAGTAGTAGCTGGCTATCAAACACCGGGGAGCTGTTTTTT.

The CDR3 protein is CASGLAGPYEQYF. The CDR3 DNA reads as TGTGCCAGTGGTCTAGCGGGGCCCTACGAGCAGTACTTC. This chain uses TRBV27 with TRBJ2-7; 9 nucleotides agree with TRBD2. From germline, CDR1 is MNHEY and CDR2 SMNVEV (reference sequence). This CDR3 has 13 amino acids. Germline trimming cut 9 bases from V and 2 bases from J; bases unmatched to any gene: 5.

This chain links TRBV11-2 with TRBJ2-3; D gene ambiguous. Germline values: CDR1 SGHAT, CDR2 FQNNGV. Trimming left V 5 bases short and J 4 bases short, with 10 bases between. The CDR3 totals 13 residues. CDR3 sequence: CASSLRRADTQYF. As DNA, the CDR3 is TGTGCCAGCAGCCTAAGACGAGCAGATACGCAGTATTTT.

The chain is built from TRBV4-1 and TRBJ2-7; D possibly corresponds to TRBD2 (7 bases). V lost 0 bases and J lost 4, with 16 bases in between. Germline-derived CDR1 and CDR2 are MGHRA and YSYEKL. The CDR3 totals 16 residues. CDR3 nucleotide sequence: TGCGCCAGCAGCCAAGATCCCCTGGGAGGGGGATACGAGCAGTACTTC. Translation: CASSQDPLGGGYEQYF.

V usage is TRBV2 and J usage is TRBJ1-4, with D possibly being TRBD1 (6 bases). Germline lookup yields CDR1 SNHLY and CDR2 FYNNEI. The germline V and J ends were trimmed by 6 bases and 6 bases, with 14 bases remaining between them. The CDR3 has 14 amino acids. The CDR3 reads CASSTRRGDEKLFF. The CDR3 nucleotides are TGTGCCAGCAGCACGAGGAGGGGGGATGAAAAACTGTTTTTT. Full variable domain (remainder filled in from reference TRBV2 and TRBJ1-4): EPEVTQTPSHQVTQMGQEVILRCVPISNHLYFYWYRQILGQKVEFLVSFYNNEISEKSEIFDDQFSVERPDGSNFTLKIRSTKLEDSAMYFCASSTRRGDEKLFFGSGTQLSVL.

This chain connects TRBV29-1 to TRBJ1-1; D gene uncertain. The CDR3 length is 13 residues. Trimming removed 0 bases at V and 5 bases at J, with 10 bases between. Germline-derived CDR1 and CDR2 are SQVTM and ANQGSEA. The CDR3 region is CSVEDPGSTEAFF. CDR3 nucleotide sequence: TGCAGCGTTGAAGATCCGGGTTCGACTGAAGCTTTCTTT.

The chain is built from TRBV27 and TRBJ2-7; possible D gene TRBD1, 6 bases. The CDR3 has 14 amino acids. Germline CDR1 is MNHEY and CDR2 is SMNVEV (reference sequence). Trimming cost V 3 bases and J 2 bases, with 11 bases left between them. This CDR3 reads CASSLGAAPYEQYF. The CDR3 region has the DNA TGTGCCAGCAGTTTGGGGGCGGCCCCCTACGAGCAGTACTTC.

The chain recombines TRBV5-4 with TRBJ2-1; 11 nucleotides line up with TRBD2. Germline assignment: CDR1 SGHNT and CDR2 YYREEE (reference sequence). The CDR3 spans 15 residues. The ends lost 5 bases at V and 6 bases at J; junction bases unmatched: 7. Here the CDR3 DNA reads TGTGCCAGCAGGGTACTAGCGGGGGAACCCAATGAGCAGTTCTTC. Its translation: CASRVLAGEPNEQFF.

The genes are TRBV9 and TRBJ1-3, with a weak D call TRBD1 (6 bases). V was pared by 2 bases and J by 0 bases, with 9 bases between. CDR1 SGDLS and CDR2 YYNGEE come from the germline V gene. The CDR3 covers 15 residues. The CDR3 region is CASSVRDNSGNTIYF. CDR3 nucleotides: TGTGCCAGCAGCGTCCGGGACAACTCTGGAAACACCATATATTTT.

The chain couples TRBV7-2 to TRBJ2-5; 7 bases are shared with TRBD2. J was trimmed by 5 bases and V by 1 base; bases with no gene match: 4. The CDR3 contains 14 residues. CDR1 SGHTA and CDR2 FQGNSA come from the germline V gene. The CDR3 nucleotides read TGTGCCAGCAGCTTAGGGGGGGGTATTGAGACCCAGTACTTC. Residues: CASSLGGGIETQYF.

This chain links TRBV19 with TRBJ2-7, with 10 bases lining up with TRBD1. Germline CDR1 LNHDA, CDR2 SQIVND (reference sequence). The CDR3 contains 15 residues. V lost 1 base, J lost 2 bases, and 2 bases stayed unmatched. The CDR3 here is CASSIVGQGTYEQYF. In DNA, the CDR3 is TGTGCCAGTAGTATAGTGGGACAGGGGACCTACGAGCAGTACTTC.

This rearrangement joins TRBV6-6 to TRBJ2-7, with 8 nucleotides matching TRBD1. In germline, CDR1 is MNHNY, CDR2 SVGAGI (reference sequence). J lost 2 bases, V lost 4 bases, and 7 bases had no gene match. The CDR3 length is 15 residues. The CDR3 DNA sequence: TGTGCCAGCAGTTTACCCTCGGGACAGGCCTACGAGCAGTACTTC. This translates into CASSLPSGQAYEQYF.

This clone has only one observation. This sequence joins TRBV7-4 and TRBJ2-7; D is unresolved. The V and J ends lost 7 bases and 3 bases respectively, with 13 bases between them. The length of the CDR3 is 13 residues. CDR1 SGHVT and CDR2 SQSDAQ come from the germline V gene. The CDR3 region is CASTFSPIYEQYF. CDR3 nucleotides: TGTGCCAGCACCTTCTCCCCAATCTACGAGCAGTACTTC.

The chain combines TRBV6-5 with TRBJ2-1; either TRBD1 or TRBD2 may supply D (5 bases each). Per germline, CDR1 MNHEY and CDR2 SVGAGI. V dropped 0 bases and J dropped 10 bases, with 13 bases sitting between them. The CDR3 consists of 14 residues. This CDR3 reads CASSYSTGWGEQFF. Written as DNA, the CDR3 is TGTGCCAGCAGTTACTCGACGGGGTGGGGCGAGCAGTTCTTC.

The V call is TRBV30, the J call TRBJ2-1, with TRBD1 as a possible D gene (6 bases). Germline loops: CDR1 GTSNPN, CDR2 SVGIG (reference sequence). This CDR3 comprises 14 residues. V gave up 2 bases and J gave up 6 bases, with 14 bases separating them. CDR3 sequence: CAWSKDRILNEQFF. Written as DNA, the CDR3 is TGTGCCTGGAGTAAGGACAGAATACTCAATGAGCAGTTCTTC.

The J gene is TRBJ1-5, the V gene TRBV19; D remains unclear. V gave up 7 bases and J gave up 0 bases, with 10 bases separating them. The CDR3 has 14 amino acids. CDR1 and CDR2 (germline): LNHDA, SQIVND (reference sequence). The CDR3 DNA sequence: TGTGCCAGTAACATGGGCCCTAGCAATCAGCCCCAGCATTTT. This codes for CASNMGPSNQPQHF. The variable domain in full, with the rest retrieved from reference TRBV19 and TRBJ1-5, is DGGITQSPKYLFRKEGQNVTLSCEQNLNHDAMYWYRQDPGQGLRLIYYSQIVNDFQKGDIAEGYSVSREKKESFPLTVTSAQKNPTAFYLCASNMGPSNQPQHFGDGTRLSIL.

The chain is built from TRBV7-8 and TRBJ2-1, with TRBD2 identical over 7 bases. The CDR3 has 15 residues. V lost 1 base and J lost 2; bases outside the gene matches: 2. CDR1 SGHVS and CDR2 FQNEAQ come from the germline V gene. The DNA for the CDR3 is TGTGCCAGCAGCTTAGGGGGGGGAACCTACAATGAGCAGTTCTTC. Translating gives CASSLGGGTYNEQFF. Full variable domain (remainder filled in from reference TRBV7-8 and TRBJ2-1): GAGVSQSPRYKVAKRGQDVALRCDPISGHVSLFWYQQALGQGPEFLTYFQNEAQLDKSGLPSDRFFAERPEGSVSTLKIQRTQQEDSAVYLCASSLGGGTYNEQFFGPGTRLTVL.

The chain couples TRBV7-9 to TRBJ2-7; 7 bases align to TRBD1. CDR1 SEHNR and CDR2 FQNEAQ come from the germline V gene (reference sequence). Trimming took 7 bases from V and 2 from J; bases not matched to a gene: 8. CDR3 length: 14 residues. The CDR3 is CASTNQTGTYEQYF. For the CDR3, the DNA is TGTGCCAGCACCAATCAGACAGGGACCTACGAGCAGTACTTC.

CDR3 DNA: TGTGCCAGCAGTCCCCGGGACCCAGGAATTATAGCCAAAAACATTCAGTACTTC. Amino acid sequence: CASSPRDPGIIAKNIQYF. V and J are TRBV28 and TRBJ2-4; D tentatively reads TRBD1 or TRBD2 (5 bases each). CDR3 size: 18 residues. CDR1 and CDR2 from the germline V gene are MDHEN and SYDVKM. V lost 5 bases to trimming and J lost 0 bases, with 20 bases between them. Full variable domain (missing parts from reference TRBV28 and TRBJ2-4): DVKVTQSSRYLVKRTGEKVFLECVQDMDHENMFWYRQDPGLGLRLIYFSYDVKMKEKGDIPEGYSVSREKKERFSLILESASTNQTSMYLCASSPRDPGIIAKNIQYFGAGTRLSVL.

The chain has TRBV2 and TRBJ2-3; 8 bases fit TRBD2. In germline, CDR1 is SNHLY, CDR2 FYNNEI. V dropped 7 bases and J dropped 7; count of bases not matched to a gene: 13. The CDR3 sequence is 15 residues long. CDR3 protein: CASTPTGIAGNTQYF. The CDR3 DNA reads TGTGCCAGCACCCCAACGGGGATAGCGGGAAATACGCAGTATTTT.

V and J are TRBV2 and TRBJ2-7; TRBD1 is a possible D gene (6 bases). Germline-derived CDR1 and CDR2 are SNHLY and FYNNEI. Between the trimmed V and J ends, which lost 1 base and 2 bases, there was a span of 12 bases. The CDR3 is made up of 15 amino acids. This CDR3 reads CASSEGDRHPYEQYF. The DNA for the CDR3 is TGTGCCAGCAGTGAAGGAGACAGGCACCCCTACGAGCAGTACTTC. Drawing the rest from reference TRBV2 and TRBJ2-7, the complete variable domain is EPEVTQTPSHQVTQMGQEVILRCVPISNHLYFYWYRQILGQKVEFLVSFYNNEISEKSEIFDDQFSVERPDGSNFTLKIRSTKLEDSAMYFCASSEGDRHPYEQYFGPGTRLTVT.

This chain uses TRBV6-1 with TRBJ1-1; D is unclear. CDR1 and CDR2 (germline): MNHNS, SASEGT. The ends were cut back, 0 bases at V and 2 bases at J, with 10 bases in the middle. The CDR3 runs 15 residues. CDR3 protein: CASSEAYSRNTEAFF. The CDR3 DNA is TGTGCCAGCAGTGAAGCGTATTCTCGCAACACTGAAGCTTTCTTT.

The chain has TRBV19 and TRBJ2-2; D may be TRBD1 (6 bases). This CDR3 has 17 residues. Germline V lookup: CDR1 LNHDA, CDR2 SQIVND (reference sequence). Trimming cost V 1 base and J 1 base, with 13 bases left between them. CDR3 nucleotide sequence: TGTGCCAGTAGTATAGGGCACGACAGGTGGAACACCGGGGAGCTGTTTTTT. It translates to CASSIGHDRWNTGELFF.

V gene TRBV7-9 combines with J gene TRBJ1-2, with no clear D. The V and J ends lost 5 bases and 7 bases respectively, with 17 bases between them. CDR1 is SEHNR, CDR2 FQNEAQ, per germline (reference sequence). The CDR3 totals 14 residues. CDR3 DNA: TGTGCCAGCAGCAACGCCCAGGACGGCTCTGGCTACACCTTC. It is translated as CASSNAQDGSGYTF. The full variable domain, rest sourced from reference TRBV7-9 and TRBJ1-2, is DTGVSQNPRHKITKRGQNVTFRCDPISEHNRLYWYRQTLGQGPEFLTYFQNEAQLEKSRLLSDRFSAERPKGSFSTLEIQRTEQGDSAMYLCASSNAQDGSGYTFGSGTRLTVV.